The next 30 T cell receptor beta chains were all read from a single sample in a study of identical twins. TCRdb analysed the 5' RACE reads with MiXCR anew, one entry per CDR3 protein. The sample includes around 1.7 million distinct CDR3 sequences, around a third seen only once; the top ten take 0.27%. The sequenced material came from cord blood. Receptor source: a newborn girl in good health.

In its sample, this clonotype was seen a few times. The rearrangement uses TRBV27 and TRBJ2-2; a weak D match, TRBD2 (6 bases). Germline V gene lookup returns CDR1 MNHEY and CDR2 SMNVEV (reference sequence). CDR3 length equals 13 residues. V was clipped by 7 bases and J by 6 bases, with 12 bases between them. CDR3 region: CASTWGGSGELFF. CDR3 DNA: TGTGCCAGCACCTGGGGAGGTTCCGGGGAGCTGTTTTTT.

This chain joins TRBV2 and TRBJ1-5; no clear D gene. Trimming pared 7 bases from V and 4 bases from J, leaving 8 bases between. Germline CDR1 is SNHLY and CDR2 is FYNNEI. The CDR3 has 12 residues. The CDR3 DNA is TGTGCCAGCATGGGGTATAATCAGCCCCAGCATTTT. Translating gives CASMGYNQPQHF.

Many counts were recorded for this clonotype. The chain recombines TRBV7-2 with TRBJ1-2, with a possible D match to TRBD1 (5 bases). The CDR3 extends over 14 amino acids. Deletions cut 5 bases from V and 8 bases from J, with 18 bases between. In germline, CDR1 is SGHTA, CDR2 FQGNSA. CDR3 nucleotides: TGTGCCAGCAGCCTATCCCAGGGTCTCGAGGGCTACACCTTC. Translating gives CASSLSQGLEGYTF.

The sample holds one count of this clonotype. V and J are TRBV5-1 and TRBJ2-1; 10 nucleotides align to TRBD1. The CDR3 is 13 amino acids. From germline, CDR1 is SGHRS and CDR2 YFSETQ. V lost 9 bases and J lost 7; bases outside the gene matches: 7. The CDR3 is CANRQGAINEQFF. CDR3 DNA: TGCGCCAACAGACAGGGGGCAATTAATGAGCAGTTCTTC. The whole variable domain, filled in from reference TRBV5-1 and TRBJ2-1, reads KAGVTQTPRYLIKTRGQQVTLSCSPISGHRSVSWYQQTPGQGLQFLFEYFSETQRNKGNFPGRFSGRQFSNSRSEMNVSTLELGDSALYLCANRQGAINEQFFGPGTRLTVL.

This clonotype was recorded a few times. This rearrangement joins TRBV7-9 to TRBJ2-3; 8 bases are shared with TRBD1. There are 19 residues in the CDR3. V lost 3 bases and J lost 2; bases outside the gene matches: 16. Germline V gives CDR1 SEHNR, CDR2 FQNEAQ (reference sequence). The DNA for the CDR3 is TGTGCCAGCAGCTTTAGTACCCGATCGACGGGACAGGCCACAGATACGCAGTATTTT. This gives the protein CASSFSTRSTGQATDTQYF.

This clonotype occurred a few times. The genes are TRBV19 and TRBJ2-7; D gene ambiguous. The V end lost 4 bases, the J end lost 0 bases, and 13 bases lay between the germline ends. CDR3 size: 15 residues. Per the germline V gene, CDR1 is LNHDA and CDR2 is SQIVND (reference sequence). CDR3 residues: CASSRGPTHSYEQYF. The CDR3 nucleotides are TGTGCCAGTAGTAGAGGACCAACCCACTCCTACGAGCAGTACTTC.

The chain has TRBV20-1 and TRBJ2-5, with TRBD2 matching over 8 bases. The CDR3 sequence is 14 residues long. The J segment lost 11 bases and the V segment lost 0 bases, leaving 11 bases of the junction unmatched. CDR1 DFQATT and CDR2 SNEGSKA come from the germline V gene (reference sequence). The CDR3 is CSARDKRTSSEQYF. The DNA for the CDR3 is TGCAGTGCTAGAGATAAGCGGACTAGCTCAGAGCAGTACTTC.

On this clonotype itself: This may stem from a read error, because a much larger clone lies one nucleotide away. J is TRBJ2-3 and V is TRBV11-2; 11 bases match TRBD2. The trim removed 5 bases at V and 1 base at J, leaving 5 bases unmatched. The CDR3 contains 16 residues. Germline V gene data show CDR1 as SGHAT and CDR2 as FQNNGV. The CDR3 region is CASSQRLAGRTDTQYF. The CDR3 DNA follows: TGTGCCAGCAGCCAACGACTAGCGGGGCGCACAGATACGCAGTATTTT.

The chain combines TRBV7-8 with TRBJ2-5, with D tentatively TRBD1 (5 bases). The germline CDR1 and CDR2 sequences are SGHVS and FQNEAQ. V gave up 1 base and J gave up 5 bases, with 14 bases separating them. The CDR3 has 15 residues. In nucleotides, the CDR3 is TGTGCCAGCAGCTTAGGAGCAGGGATAGTGGAGACCCAGTACTTC. Protein product: CASSLGAGIVETQYF. The full variable domain, rest sourced from reference TRBV7-8 and TRBJ2-5, is GAGVSQSPRYKVAKRGQDVALRCDPISGHVSLFWYQQALGQGPEFLTYFQNEAQLDKSGLPSDRFFAERPEGSVSTLKIQRTQQEDSAVYLCASSLGAGIVETQYFGPGTRLLVL.

This clonotype showed up many times. The chain recombines TRBV3-1 with TRBJ2-4; D not resolved. The CDR3 totals 15 residues. The germline V gene encodes CDR1 LGHDT and CDR2 YNNKEL (reference sequence). Trimming removed 0 bases from V and 0 bases from J, with 6 bases in between. CDR3 region: CASSQERLAKNIQYF. The CDR3 nucleotides are TGTGCCAGCAGCCAAGAACGGCTAGCCAAAAACATTCAGTACTTC.

The CDR3 is CASSEPLDDNEQFF. The CDR3 bases are TGTGCCAGCAGTGAACCCCTCGACGACAATGAGCAGTTCTTC. The genes are TRBV25-1 and TRBJ2-1, with no clear D. Trimming took off 2 bases at V and 5 bases at J, with 10 bases between the two ends. Germline V gene sequence: CDR1 MGHDK, CDR2 SYGVNS. There are 14 residues in the CDR3.

This clonotype was seen only a few times. Here the CDR3 DNA reads TGTGCCAGCAGTTTAGTGCGGACTAGCGGGAACAATGAGCAGTTCTTC. As protein: CASSLVRTSGNNEQFF. The J gene is TRBJ2-1, the V gene TRBV12-3 or TRBV12-4, with TRBD2 matching 12 bases. With V trimmed by 1 base and J by 5 bases, 3 bases remained unmatched. The CDR3 is 16 amino acids.

The chain employs TRBV7-2 and TRBJ2-3, with a tentative D call TRBD1 (6 bases). The CDR3 runs to 17 residues. V lost 0 bases and J 2 bases, leaving 15 bases between the germline ends. Looked up from germline, CDR1 is SGHTA and CDR2 is FQGNSA. In DNA, the CDR3 is TGTGCCAGCAGCTTAGCCCCGAGACAGGTGAACACAGATACGCAGTATTTT. Translation: CASSLAPRQVNTDTQYF.

This clonotype appeared once. The CDR3 coding sequence is TGTGCCAGCACTTGGTGGGTAGGGGACAAGACTTACAATCAGCCCCAGCATTTT. Translation gives CASTWWVGDKTYNQPQHF. The V call is TRBV12-3 or TRBV12-4, the J call TRBJ1-5; D is perhaps TRBD1 (6 bases). The CDR3 is 18 amino acids. The germline V and J ends were trimmed by 7 bases and 3 bases, with 25 bases remaining between them.

This clonotype was recorded many times. The chain employs TRBV28 and TRBJ2-7, with D perhaps TRBD2 (6 bases). V dropped 5 bases and J dropped 1 base, with 9 bases sitting between them. The CDR3 is 13 amino acids. Germline CDR1 is MDHEN and CDR2 is SYDVKM. This chain's CDR3 is CASSRGWSYEQYF. The CDR3 region has the DNA TGTGCCAGCAGTCGGGGGTGGTCCTACGAGCAGTACTTC.

The chain links TRBV27 to TRBJ1-2; 8 nucleotides align to TRBD1. The CDR3 totals 13 residues. J gave up 6 bases and V 4 bases, and 4 bases lay outside the gene matches. CDR1 and CDR2 (germline): MNHEY, SMNVEV (reference sequence). The CDR3 spells CASSSSGGNGYTF. As DNA, the CDR3 is TGTGCCAGCAGTTCTTCAGGGGGCAATGGCTACACCTTC.

The chain uses TRBV6-5 and TRBJ2-7; D is ambiguous. There are 12 residues in the CDR3. Looked up from germline, CDR1 is MNHEY and CDR2 is SVGAGI. Trimming removed 6 bases from V and 8 bases from J, with 14 bases in between. In DNA form, the CDR3 reads TGTGCCAGCAGCACTTGGGGATCCCAGCAGTACTTC. This sequence encodes CASSTWGSQQYF.

This clonotype was seen a few times. The rearrangement joins TRBV29-1 to TRBJ1-2; D is perhaps TRBD1 (6 bases). CDR1 SQVTM and CDR2 ANQGSEA come from the germline V gene. Trimming left V 1 base short and J 8 bases short, with 14 bases between. This CDR3 has 13 amino acids. The CDR3 nucleotides read TGCAGCGTTGAAGGGGCGGGACATTGGGGCTACACCTTC. Its translation is CSVEGAGHWGYTF.

The V call is TRBV30, the J call TRBJ2-7; 9 nucleotides match TRBD2. The CDR3 contains 15 residues. The ends lost 2 bases at V and 7 bases at J; junction bases unmatched: 12. Germline CDR1 reads GTSNPN; CDR2 reads SVGIG (reference sequence). The CDR3 spells CAWSPTSGSYNEQYF. For the CDR3, the DNA is TGTGCCTGGAGTCCGACTAGCGGCTCCTACAATGAGCAGTACTTC.

There are a few counts of this clonotype. The chain recombines TRBV29-1 with TRBJ2-5, with TRBD2 identical over 8 bases. Germline V CDR1 and CDR2: SQVTM, ANQGSEA. The CDR3 loop spans 13 amino acids. V trimming: 3 bases; J trimming: 1 base; junction bases outside the gene matches: 1. This CDR3 is CSVDGRAQETQYF. The CDR3 DNA sequence: TGCAGCGTTGACGGGAGGGCCCAAGAGACCCAGTACTTC. The variable domain in full, completed from reference TRBV29-1 and TRBJ2-5, reads SAVISQKPSRDICQRGTSLTIQCQVDSQVTMMFWYRQQPGQSLTLIATANQGSEATYESGFVIDKFPISRPNLTFSTLTVSNMSPEDSSIYLCSVDGRAQETQYFGPGTRLLVL.

This clonotype was seen more than once but under ten times. The rearrangement uses TRBV27 and TRBJ2-6; TRBD1 matches at 12 bases. V lost 6 bases to trimming and J lost 0 bases; unmatched junction nucleotides: 6. The germline CDR1 and CDR2 sequences are MNHEY and SMNVEV (reference sequence). The CDR3 totals 18 residues. The CDR3 sequence: CASRTGTGGSSGANVLTF. The CDR3 coding sequence is TGTGCCAGCAGAACAGGGACAGGGGGCTCCTCTGGGGCCAACGTCCTGACTTTC.

This clonotype has just a few counts. The chain is built from TRBV7-9 and TRBJ1-1, with 7 bases aligning to TRBD1. The V and J ends lost 4 bases and 1 base, in that order; junction bases with no gene match: 6. Looked up from germline, CDR1 is SEHNR and CDR2 is FQNEAQ (reference sequence). The CDR3 has 15 amino acids. CDR3 sequence (DNA): TGTGCCAGCAGCTGGGACAGCCGGGGGAACACTGAAGCTTTCTTT. Protein sequence: CASSWDSRGNTEAFF.

The rearrangement uses TRBV29-1 and TRBJ2-1; D is uncertain. Trimming took 0 bases from V and 0 from J, leaving 6 bases between them. This CDR3 contains 14 residues. Germline V gives CDR1 SQVTM, CDR2 ANQGSEA. The CDR3 nucleotides are TGCAGCGTTGAAGACAGAGACTCCTACAATGAGCAGTTCTTC. The encoded protein is CSVEDRDSYNEQFF.

J is TRBJ2-7 and V is TRBV20-1; 9 positions match TRBD2. The end of the DNA aligns better with TRBJ2-5, so the J call may be wrong. This CDR3 contains 12 residues. CDR1 and CDR2 (germline): DFQATT, SNEGSKA (reference sequence). CDR3 DNA: TGCAGTGCTCGGACTAGCGTGGAGACCCAGTACTTC. This translates into CSARTSVETQYF.

The V call is TRBV7-9, the J call TRBJ2-5; 9 bases fit TRBD2. The CDR3 length is 17 residues. Unmatched junction bases numbered 15, after V lost 5 bases and J lost 5 bases. The germline V gene has CDR1 SEHNR and CDR2 FQNEAQ (reference sequence). The CDR3 is CASSPRTSGFTGETQYF. CDR3 coding DNA: TGTGCCAGCAGCCCCCGTACTAGCGGGTTCACGGGGGAGACCCAGTACTTC.

A few counts support this clonotype. This chain joins TRBV12-3 or TRBV12-4 and TRBJ1-5; the D is unclear. Trimming took 3 bases from V and 3 from J, leaving 12 bases between them. This CDR3 is built from 15 residues. CDR3 region: CASSFAGSYNQPQHF. The CDR3 DNA sequence: TGTGCCAGCAGTTTTGCCGGATCCTACAATCAGCCCCAGCATTTT.

V and J are TRBV28 and TRBJ2-7, with 8 bases aligning to TRBD1. The germline V gene has CDR1 MDHEN and CDR2 SYDVKM. The CDR3 loop spans 14 amino acids. With V trimmed by 5 bases and J by 2 bases, 5 bases remained unmatched. The CDR3 region is CASSVRQGTYEQYF. CDR3 sequence (DNA): TGTGCCAGCAGTGTCCGACAGGGGACCTACGAGCAGTACTTC.

The chain joins TRBV2 to TRBJ2-7, with 7 bases identical to TRBD2. The DNA matches TRBJ2-5 better at its end, which makes the J call doubtful. Germline lookup yields CDR1 SNHLY and CDR2 FYNNEI. The CDR3 totals 14 residues. The DNA of the CDR3 is TGTGCCAGCAGTCAAGGACTAGGCGCGGAGACCCAGTACTTC. Translation gives CASSQGLGAETQYF.

The chain carries TRBV20-1 and TRBJ2-3, with D perhaps TRBD2 (6 bases). The CDR3 has 14 amino acids. CDR1 is DFQATT and CDR2 is SNEGSKA in the germline V gene (reference sequence). The V and J ends lost 4 bases and 5 bases respectively, with 16 bases between them. This CDR3 is CSATEGRFGDTQYF. For the CDR3, the DNA is TGCAGTGCTACCGAAGGGAGGTTTGGAGATACGCAGTATTTT.

This clonotype was seen a handful of times. The gene calls are TRBV10-2 and TRBJ2-7, with no clear D. The CDR3 is 13 amino acids. Trimming left V 0 bases short and J 4 bases short, with 7 bases between. Germline lookup yields CDR1 WSHSY and CDR2 SAAADI. The CDR3, as DNA: TGCGCCAGCAGTGAGTCGACTCGATACGAGCAGTACTTC. Translating gives CASSESTRYEQYF.